This T cell receptor (beta chain) emerged from a study of shared clonotypes between healthy human individuals. The V gene lost 3 bases and the J gene lost 4 bases, with 19 bases spanning the gap. The CDR3 loop spans 16 amino acids. From germline, CDR1 is SGHDT and CDR2 YYEEEE. Some clones are missing from TCRdb's copy, which holds only in-frame ones; the method was immunoSEQ multiplex PCR. The sample lists about 2 million clones, about 94% seen once, with more than 0.95% in the top ten. Naivety among CD8 cells was defined by CD45RO negativity and positive CCR7 selection, thereby excluding terminally differentiated effector memory CD45RA+ cells.

Sequenced: naive CD8+ T cells sorted from blood. This chain links TRBV5-6 with TRBJ1-1; D call uncertain. This TCR came from a young man in good health. The CDR3 here is CASSSPTGEEVTEAFF. The CDR3 DNA reads as TGTGCCAGCAGCTCACCGACCGGGGAGGAGGTCACTGAAGCTTTCTTT.